This T cell receptor beta chain was observed in a study of technical replicates of blood from a handful of donors. Sequencing used immunoSEQ multiplex PCR; TCRdb keeps in-frame clones, though not all of them. The sample contains tens of thousands of clones, 90% to 95% of which appear only once. Germline V CDR1 and CDR2: ENHRY, SYGVKD. The CDR3 is 16 amino acids. V gave up 4 bases and J gave up 2 bases; unmatched junction bases: 5. This rearrangement joins TRBV10-3 to TRBJ2-1, with 10 positions matching TRBD1. The source is a human donor in good health. Some clones in this sample may be carry-over from other donors' samples. The sequenced sample was PBMCs. The CDR3 reads CAISGGTGAPYNEQFF. In nucleotides, the CDR3 is TGTGCCATCAGTGGTGGGACAGGGGCTCCCTACAATGAGCAGTTCTTC.